Each of the 13 T cell receptor beta chains below was sequenced from the same sample in a study of OX40 agonist ivuxolimab in advanced cancers. Library method: the immunoSEQ multiplex PCR assay. Drawn from immuneACCESS, this table holds only the in-frame rearrangements with V and J called that TCRdb kept. Clones are partly lost; checked studies trace under half to an unresolved V gene and leave the rest unexplained. The sample table records roughly 59,000 clones; around 93% of these occur just once. The ten largest clones capture about an eighth of the sample. Sequenced here: CD4+ or CD8+ T cells sorted from blood, sampled in a trial of the OX40 agonist ivuxolimab. These receptors originate from an adult with an advanced solid tumor such as melanoma, head and neck, liver or kidney cancer.

The chain combines TRBV7-2 with TRBJ1-1; TRBD1 is a possible D gene (6 bases). The CDR3 is made up of 14 amino acids. V gave up 3 bases and J gave up 1 base, with 9 bases separating them. CDR1 and CDR2 (germline): SGHTA, FQGNSA. This CDR3 reads CASSLGHQNTEAFF. In nucleotides, the CDR3 is TGTGCCAGCAGCTTGGGACACCAGAACACTGAAGCTTTCTTT.

J is TRBJ1-4 and V is TRBV11-2; no clear D gene. CDR3 length: 15 residues. V lost 2 bases and J lost 0, with 7 bases in between. The germline CDR1 and CDR2 sequences are SGHAT and FQNNGV. The chain's CDR3 is CASSLFGATNEKLFF. Written as DNA, the CDR3 is TGTGCCAGCAGCTTATTTGGGGCAACTAATGAAAAACTGTTTTTT.

This chain connects TRBV9 to TRBJ1-6; D is uncertain. V lost 3 bases and J 0 bases, leaving 10 bases between the germline ends. Germline lookup yields CDR1 SGDLS and CDR2 YYNGEE. This CDR3 has 16 residues. In nucleotides, the CDR3 is TGTGCCAGCAGCGAGAGCGCGAGCTCCTATAATTCACCCCTCCACTTT. It yields the protein CASSESASSYNSPLHF.

The CDR3 DNA follows: TGTGCCAGCAGCCTCATAGCGGGAGACGGAGATACGCAGTATTTT. This sequence encodes CASSLIAGDGDTQYF. V usage is TRBV11-2 and J usage is TRBJ2-3; 9 positions agree with TRBD2. With 5 bases clipped from V and 5 bases from J, the junction kept 8 bases outside the gene matches. Germline loops: CDR1 SGHAT, CDR2 FQNNGV. The CDR3 contains 15 residues.

The J gene is TRBJ2-1, the V gene TRBV7-9; D is perhaps TRBD1 or TRBD2 (6 bases each). V was pared by 1 base and J by 2 bases, with 12 bases between. The CDR3 runs 16 residues. Germline V gene data show CDR1 as SEHNR and CDR2 as FQNEAQ (reference sequence). The CDR3: CASSLDGGTPYNEQFF. The CDR3 DNA sequence: TGTGCCAGCAGCTTAGACGGGGGCACCCCCTACAATGAGCAGTTCTTC.

This clone occurred a few times. The V gene is TRBV27, the J gene TRBJ1-2; no reliable D call. CDR3 length: 14 residues. Germline V gene sequence: CDR1 MNHEY, CDR2 SMNVEV (reference sequence). Deletions cut 0 bases from V and 2 bases from J, with 7 bases between. The CDR3 nucleotides are TGTGCCAGCAGTTTATCGGCAGCCAACTATGGCTACACCTTC. Translation: CASSLSAANYGYTF.

This clone was seen a single time. V is TRBV10-2 and J is TRBJ2-3, with 11 bases matching TRBD2. CDR1 WSHSY and CDR2 SAAADI come from the germline V gene. V dropped 4 bases and J dropped 4; count of bases not matched to a gene: 4. The CDR3 consists of 15 residues. The CDR3, as DNA: TGCGCCAGCAGTGTAGCGGGGGGGTATTCAGATACGCAGTATTTT. Protein: CASSVAGGYSDTQYF.

V usage is TRBV4-1 and J usage is TRBJ2-2, with a tentative D call TRBD1 (6 bases). The CDR3 is 15 amino acids. Germline CDR1 and CDR2: MGHRA and YSYEKL. V gave up 4 bases and J gave up 0 bases, with 9 bases separating them. The CDR3 nucleotides are TGCGCCAGCAGCCCCCAGGGGCCGAACACCGGGGAGCTGTTTTTT. As protein: CASSPQGPNTGELFF.

The chain has TRBV7-8 and TRBJ1-2; 8 nucleotides match TRBD1. V lost 5 bases, J lost 6 bases, and 5 bases stayed unmatched. The CDR3 spans 13 residues. The germline gives CDR1 SGHVS, CDR2 FQNEAQ. The CDR3 loop is CASSPDRVDGYTF. CDR3 coding DNA: TGTGCCAGCAGCCCGGACAGGGTAGATGGCTACACCTTC.

V gene TRBV6-5 combines with J gene TRBJ2-3; perhaps TRBD2 as D (6 bases). The V and J ends lost 3 bases and 0 bases respectively, with 13 bases between them. Germline CDR1 is MNHEY and CDR2 is SVGAGI. CDR3 length equals 16 residues. The CDR3 DNA is TGTGCCAGCAGTTATTCACTAGCCGCTAGCACAGATACGCAGTATTTT. It codes for CASSYSLAASTDTQYF.

The chain combines TRBV5-1 with TRBJ2-7; D call uncertain. This CDR3 is 16 amino acids long. V was pared by 0 bases and J by 0 bases, with 13 bases between. Germline lookup yields CDR1 SGHRS and CDR2 YFSETQ. This CDR3 is CASSLALDMSSYEQYF. The CDR3 DNA follows: TGCGCCAGCAGCTTGGCCCTCGACATGAGCTCCTACGAGCAGTACTTC. Full variable domain (rest looked up from reference TRBV5-1 and TRBJ2-7): KAGVTQTPRYLIKTRGQQVTLSCSPISGHRSVSWYQQTPGQGLQFLFEYFSETQRNKGNFPGRFSGRQFSNSRSEMNVSTLELGDSALYLCASSLALDMSSYEQYFGPGTRLTVT.

The chain is built from TRBV27 and TRBJ2-7; tentative D call: TRBD2 (6 bases). This CDR3 is built from 14 residues. The germline V and J ends were trimmed by 4 bases and 2 bases, with 12 bases remaining between them. Germline lookup yields CDR1 MNHEY and CDR2 SMNVEV (reference sequence). The CDR3 spells CASSSGGMTYEQYF. The CDR3, as DNA: TGTGCCAGCAGTTCAGGCGGGATGACCTACGAGCAGTACTTC.

The chain combines TRBV9 with TRBJ1-5; D is unclear. The V gene's germline CDR1 is SGDLS and CDR2 YYNGEE. This CDR3 is 14 amino acids long. Trimming stripped 4 bases from V and 7 bases from J, with 15 bases between. As DNA, the CDR3 is TGTGCCAGCAGCCCCGGGGTGATTCAGCAGCCCCAGCATTTT. Its translation is CASSPGVIQQPQHF.